This TCR beta chain came from a study of molecular identifiers for immune sequencing clone quantification. Study-wide background: Replicates involved a five-way split of RNA from approximately 20,000 or 100,000 naive CD8 cells, with sequencing of four.

A CD8+CD4-CCR7+CD45RA+ phenotype served as the sorting definition for naive CD8 T cells. Study conclusions and caveats: Under 1% of molecules in naive cells, but over 97% of effector molecules, belonged to clones above 20 RNA copies.

CDR3 size: 15 residues. The germline gives CDR1 SGHTA, CDR2 FQGNSA. V was pared by 2 bases and J by 4 bases, with 3 bases of the junction left unmatched. One entry per CDR3 protein, called by TCRdb with MiXCR from the PCR reads. The sample lists about 320,000 distinct CDR3 sequences; roughly 24% were seen once. This clonotype appeared many times. Its antigen is unknown. Material for sequencing was naive CD8+ T cells from blood, with Jurkat cell RNA spiked in. The subset denotes: FACS-sorted CD8+CD4-CCR7+CD45RA+ naive T cells. V and J are TRBV7-2 and TRBJ2-3, with 10 bases lining up with TRBD2. This clonotype was sampled from a human donor in good health. Some libraries in this study had Jurkat cell RNA spiked in. CDR3: CASSLTSGKADTQYF. As DNA, the CDR3 is TGTGCCAGCAGCTTAACTAGCGGGAAAGCAGATACGCAGTATTTT.